This TCR beta chain was found in a study of naive and memory T cell subsets. An equimolar mix of two oligonucleotides served as the beta constant-region primer for TRBC1 and TRBC2. MiXCR, run by TCRdb on the UMI-ligation and nested PCR reads, gives a single entry per CDR3 protein. The repertoire holds about 80,000 distinct CDR3 sequences, with about an eighth as singletons. The ends were cut back, 3 bases at V and 4 bases at J, with 12 bases in the middle. Germline values: CDR1 KGHSH, CDR2 LQKENI. The CDR3 consists of 14 residues. Points from the study as a whole: Each distinct alpha or beta sequence counts as one clonotype. In CD4 and CD8 cells, diversity dropped from naive through EMRA.

This clonotype was observed a few times. Its antigen is unknown. Alpha and beta libraries were amplified separately from the second PCR onward. CD4+ T cell IFNgamma after overnight CMV lysate exposure gave donor CMV status. Specimen: central memory CD4+ T cells from blood. The chain joins TRBV18 to TRBJ2-5, with unresolved D. The sequence came from a human donor in good health. CDR3 sequence (DNA): TGTGCCAGCTCACCCTATGGCTCCGGAGAGACCCAGTACTTC. As protein: CASSPYGSGETQYF. Together with reference TRBV18 and TRBJ2-5, the CDR3 gives the full variable domain: NAGVMQNPRHLVRRRGQEARLRCSPMKGHSHVYWYRQLPEEGLKFMVYLQKENIIDESGMPKERFSAEFPKEGPSILRIQQVVRGDSAAYFCASSPYGSGETQYFGPGTRLLVL.